This entry features one T cell receptor (beta chain) sequence. This clone has a handful of counts. Its binding antigen is unknown. It has no much larger one-base neighbor in the sample; base qualities were not kept. These data belong to a study of beta chain features in type 1 diabetes (dated by TCRdb to the late 2010s). Concerning the study at large: Mean age, gender distribution, total cell number and subset yield were not different between patients and healthy donors. Across all samples, fewer than 110,000,000 sorted cells were examined, and cell number per subset correlated strongly with RNA yield. The study compared TCRB repertoires of sorted circulating CD4+ T cell subsets between recently diagnosed type 1 diabetes patients and matched healthy donors. Regulatory and stem cell-like memory subsets were obtained from only 8 patients and about eight healthy donors, while naive and central memory subsets were obtained from all 30 or so donors.

Study-wide findings and limitations: At VDJ recombination sites, patients with type 1 diabetes made fewer insertions and deleted more nucleotides, a pattern implying thymic rearrangement abnormalities. In all four CD4+ subsets, TCRB CDR3 length was moderately but significantly shorter in type 1 diabetes patients. Because cDNA was sequenced instead of genomic DNA, highly expressing activated cells could be over-represented, though the groups showed no difference in activation or CD3 levels. PCR may preferentially amplify shorter templates, but because patient and control samples were amplified and corrected together, any resulting skew would affect both groups equally. Naive, central memory and regulatory TCRB repertoires appeared more similar among patients than among healthy donors. Only small numbers of individuals were included in the HLA sub-analyses, which left unresolved whether HLA type had any influence on TCRB rearrangement.

A single peripheral blood draw of roughly 0.11 L on average was collected from each donor into heparinised tubes. Using a panel that included CD45RO, CCR7, CD25, CD127, CD95 and CD27, naive, central memory, regulatory and stem cell-like memory CD4+ T cells were sorted on a BD FACSAria II. Purity was above 95% for every sorted population. Right away, PBMCs were isolated by Lymphoprep density gradient centrifugation and were stained directly, with no culture step. So that batch effects would be minimized, each experiment stained and sorted samples in pairs, pairing one healthy donor with one patient. The entire isolated RNA was reverse transcribed using the High Capacity cDNA Reverse Transcription Kit, and thus expressed TCRB transcripts were sequenced. Deep immunoSEQ sequencing was performed on naive, central memory and regulatory T cell samples, with an average of approximately 3.9 million total reads per sample. Sorted cells were lysed in RLT buffer, and RNA was extracted using DNase-treated RNeasy Micro or Mini kits according to cell number. To prevent cross-contamination, each cell subset was processed individually, whereas patient and healthy donor samples were processed jointly. The immunoSEQ multiplex PCR was used to amplify TCRB sequences from cDNA, generating 87-bp fragments that spanned the CDR3 region. Sequencing of the amplicons was performed on the Illumina HiSeq platform. As for the authors' bioinformatics: PCR bias was computationally corrected using synthetic template baselines, reads within Hamming distance 2 were collapsed, and singletons that could not be merged were discarded. Reads were aligned against IMGT so that V, D and J genes, CDR3 length and insertions or deletions at six rearrangement sites could be assigned. Within each subset, clonotype counts were normalized to sorted cell number, after which true diversity and Gini coefficients were computed with the tcR R package. The overlap coefficient, calculated on TCRB nucleotide sequences, was used to measure repertoire sharing. As a proxy for the pre-selection repertoire, out-of-frame TCRB sequences from naive cells were analyzed. In its TCRdb copy, this immuneACCESS table keeps in-frame sequences only and misses some clones. Where compared with another copy, unresolved V genes explain less than half of these, and the others have no known cause. The V and J calls and clone size are taken from that table; D and trimming were inferred from the DNA. Here the sample has hundreds of thousands of clones; roughly 12% occur a single time. The ten largest clones represent 0.022% of the sample.

The CDR3 goes from the cysteine to the phenylalanine over 14 residues. Left in the record is the CDR3 DNA by itself, 42 bases read in frame from the first base. V lost 3 bases and J lost 4 bases; the stretch between them is 12 bases long. This TCR was sampled from a young man with type 1 diabetes. Sequencing was carried out using naive CD4+ T cells from blood. The meaning of the sample's cell subset or site label: true naive CD4+ T cells. The rearrangement joined TRBV23-1 to TRBJ1-2, with the D gene uncertain. TRBV23-1 is reported as an ORF; its role is uncertain. The CDR3 region has the sequence CASSHLGPGYGYTF. The nucleotide sequence reads as follows: TGCGCCAGCAGTCACTTAGGTCCAGGCTATGGCTACACCTTC.